Below, 30 T cell receptor beta chains from the same sample are listed, as sequenced in a study of blood T cells in healthy people across ages (dated by TCRdb to between 2014 and 2017). The library relied on 5' RACE. The instrument was an Illumina HiSeq 2500. A second 7 to 11 cycle PCR used a sample-barcoded 5' primer and a J-beta primer mix. Using fastp trimming at Q25 and MiXCR clonotype assembly, TCRdb reanalyzed the public sequencing data and kept in-frame beta chains. All rows with the same CDR3 protein become a single entry with the most common DNA and genes. The sample table lists about 770,000 distinct CDR3 sequences, approximately 44% of them with a count of one. The ten largest clones represent approximately 19% of the sample. The specimen was blood. The receptor set was obtained from a man between 60 and 70 years old in good health.

This clonotype was recorded at least ten times. The chain links TRBV5-1 to TRBJ2-5; D might be TRBD1 (6 bases). The ends were cut back, 4 bases at V and 2 bases at J, with 12 bases in the middle. This CDR3 has 14 residues. Germline loops: CDR1 SGHRS, CDR2 YFSETQ. The CDR3: CASSTDSQQETQYF. In DNA, the CDR3 is TGCGCCAGCAGCACGGACAGTCAACAAGAGACCCAGTACTTC.

This clonotype was seen at least ten times. The chain employs TRBV15 and TRBJ2-3; D unresolved. Germline V lookup: CDR1 LNHNV, CDR2 YYDKDF (reference sequence). This CDR3 is built from 15 residues. Trimming took off 3 bases at V and 2 bases at J, with 12 bases between the two ends. This CDR3 reads CATSSISILTDTQYF. The CDR3 DNA reads TGTGCCACCAGCAGTATCTCGATCCTCACAGATACGCAGTATTTT.

J is TRBJ2-1 and V is TRBV7-2; D not resolved. The V gene lost 1 base and the J gene lost 10 bases, with 8 bases spanning the gap. CDR3 size: 12 residues. Per germline, CDR1 SGHTA and CDR2 FQGNSA. This CDR3 is CASSLEWREQFF. The CDR3 DNA reads TGTGCCAGCAGCTTAGAATGGAGAGAGCAGTTCTTC.

The chain recombines TRBV20-1 with TRBJ2-1, with 10 bases fitting TRBD2. The CDR3 has 15 amino acids. Per the germline V gene, CDR1 is DFQATT and CDR2 is SNEGSKA (reference sequence). V lost 1 base to trimming and J lost 9 bases; unmatched junction nucleotides: 9. The CDR3 region is CSARVGSGGIGEQFF. In DNA, the CDR3 is TGCAGTGCTAGAGTAGGTAGCGGGGGGATCGGTGAGCAGTTCTTC.

The chain employs TRBV7-9 and TRBJ2-3; 7 bases are a match to TRBD2. The CDR3 extends over 15 amino acids. The J segment lost 2 bases and the V segment lost 1 base, leaving 3 bases of the junction unmatched. The V gene's germline CDR1 is SEHNR and CDR2 FQNEAQ (reference sequence). The CDR3 DNA sequence: TGTGCCAGCAGCTTAGGAGCGGGGCCCACAGATACGCAGTATTTT. Amino acid sequence: CASSLGAGPTDTQYF.

This clonotype was seen at least ten times. V is TRBV5-1 and J is TRBJ2-1, with 9 bases fitting TRBD1. Germline trimming cut 0 bases from V and 4 bases from J; bases unmatched to any gene: 5. Germline values: CDR1 SGHRS, CDR2 YFSETQ. The CDR3 has 16 residues. In nucleotides, the CDR3 is TGCGCCAGCAGCTTGGCCGGGACAGGGTCGTACAATGAGCAGTTCTTC. Translating it yields CASSLAGTGSYNEQFF.

The chain couples TRBV6-5 to TRBJ2-3; no reliable D call. Germline V gene data show CDR1 as MNHEY and CDR2 as SVGAGI. The CDR3 has 13 amino acids. Trimming cost V 5 bases and J 6 bases, with 12 bases left between them. The CDR3 spells CASSRPGLDTQYF. CDR3 sequence (DNA): TGTGCCAGCAGTAGGCCTGGATTGGATACGCAGTATTTT.

As to this clonotype: The junction and the germline gene differ at one end; a read error may be behind it. The V gene is TRBV4-3, the J gene TRBJ2-5, with 11 bases lining up with TRBD2. CDR1 and CDR2 from the germline V gene are LGHNA and YSLEER. The length of the CDR3 is 15 residues. The CDR3 nucleotides read TGCACCAGCAGCCAAGAGGCTAGCGGGGGGGAGACCCAGTACTTC. Translated, it gives CTSSQEASGGETQYF.

The chain is built from TRBV7-8 and TRBJ2-5; D remains ambiguous. The CDR3 extends over 13 amino acids. CDR1 is SGHVS, CDR2 FQNEAQ, per germline. Trimming cost V 1 base and J 5 bases, with 8 bases left between them. The DNA of the CDR3 is TGTGCCAGCAGCTTAGGTATAATGGAGACCCAGTACTTC. It encodes CASSLGIMETQYF.

The chain carries TRBV20-1 and TRBJ2-4, with D possibly matching TRBD2 (7 bases). Germline CDR1 reads DFQATT; CDR2 reads SNEGSKA (reference sequence). Trimming stripped 3 bases from V and 0 bases from J, with 12 bases between. CDR3 length equals 15 residues. In nucleotides, the CDR3 is TGCAGTGCTAGGCCGCGGGGGCTAGCCAAAAACATTCAGTACTTC. This translates into CSARPRGLAKNIQYF.

The chain employs TRBV7-2 and TRBJ2-1; 9 bases align to TRBD1. The germline V gene encodes CDR1 SGHTA and CDR2 FQGNSA. Germline trimming cut 9 bases from V and 7 bases from J; bases unmatched to any gene: 16. CDR3 length: 16 residues. CDR3 DNA: TGTGCCAGTAATCCACAGCAACAGGGGGCGGGGAATGAGCAGTTCTTC. It translates to CASNPQQQGAGNEQFF.

This clonotype was counted between two and nine times. The CDR3 coding sequence is TGTGCCAGCAGCTTTATGACAGCTAATGAGCAGTTCTTC. Translation gives CASSFMTANEQFF. The V call is TRBV7-9, the J call TRBJ2-1; TRBD1 is a possible D gene (5 bases). V was pared by 3 bases and J by 7 bases, with 10 bases between. Germline V CDR1 and CDR2: SEHNR, FQNEAQ (reference sequence). The CDR3 spans 13 residues.

The chain employs TRBV6-5 and TRBJ2-3, with 16 bases aligning to TRBD2. CDR1 is MNHEY and CDR2 is SVGAGI in the germline V gene. The CDR3 sequence is 18 residues long. With V trimmed by 4 bases and J by 5 bases, 9 bases remained unmatched. CDR3 residues: CASSSGLAGGGSRDTQYF. The CDR3 DNA is TGTGCCAGCAGTTCGGGACTAGCGGGGGGGGGTTCCCGAGATACGCAGTATTTT.

V and J are TRBV18 and TRBJ2-3; either TRBD1 or TRBD2 may supply D (5 bases each). The CDR3 is 15 amino acids. Looked up from germline, CDR1 is KGHSH and CDR2 is LQKENI. V was clipped by 2 bases and J by 2 bases, with 11 bases between them. The CDR3 sequence: CASSPDSGHTDTQYF. In DNA form, the CDR3 reads TGTGCCAGCTCACCAGACTCGGGGCACACAGATACGCAGTATTTT.

The chain has TRBV10-3 and TRBJ2-5, with D unclear. The length of the CDR3 is 13 residues. Looked up from germline, CDR1 is ENHRY and CDR2 is SYGVKD. V lost 8 bases, J lost 11 bases, and 21 bases lay in between. As DNA, the CDR3 is TGTGCCATCGGGGAAAGTCCCTACAATGAGCAGTACTTC. Its protein product is CAIGESPYNEQYF.

This clonotype was counted only a few times. This chain connects TRBV30 to TRBJ2-2; the D gene is possibly TRBD1 (5 bases). With 4 bases removed from V and 0 bases from J, the gap between germline ends came to 9 bases. The germline gives CDR1 GTSNPN, CDR2 SVGIG (reference sequence). The CDR3 has 14 residues. DNA of the CDR3: TGTGCCTGGAAGTGGGGCCCGAACACCGGGGAGCTGTTTTTT. It codes for CAWKWGPNTGELFF.

This clonotype was observed a few times. This sequence joins TRBV4-2 and TRBJ2-2; 10 bases fit TRBD2. V gave up 2 bases and J gave up 0 bases; unmatched junction bases: 3. CDR1 is LGHNA, CDR2 YNFKEQ, per germline. This CDR3 spans 17 amino acids. The DNA for the CDR3 is TGTGCCAGCAGCCAACTAGCGGGGGCGGCGAACACCGGGGAGCTGTTTTTT. It encodes CASSQLAGAANTGELFF.

This clonotype was counted a few times. The rearrangement joins TRBV6-2 or TRBV6-3 to TRBJ1-2; 8 nucleotides align to TRBD1. The CDR3 runs 13 residues. Germline CDR1 reads MNHEY; CDR2 reads SVGEGT. The V gene end was trimmed by 6 bases and the J gene end by 8 bases; junction bases not matched to a gene: 8. The CDR3 coding sequence is TGTGCCAGCAGCAACCAGGGGGCAGAAGGCTACACCTTC. The encoded protein is CASSNQGAEGYTF.

In its sample, this clonotype was seen a few times. The J gene is TRBJ2-1, the V gene TRBV5-1; 8 positions match TRBD2. The CDR3 runs to 15 residues. Per germline, CDR1 SGHRS and CDR2 YFSETQ. The ends lost 4 bases at V and 5 bases at J; junction bases unmatched: 8. The CDR3 DNA follows: TGCGCCAGCAGCCATGGACTAGCTGATAACAATGAGCAGTTCTTC. Its translation is CASSHGLADNNEQFF.

This clonotype was recorded a few times. The gene calls are TRBV20-1 and TRBJ2-1, with 12 nucleotides matching TRBD2. After removal of 6 bases from V and 10 bases from J, the junction contained 10 bases not matched to a gene. The CDR3 consists of 14 residues. Looked up from germline, CDR1 is DFQATT and CDR2 is SNEGSKA (reference sequence). The CDR3 DNA sequence: TGCAGTGCCACCGGACTAGCGGGGACTGGGGAGCAGTTCTTC. It encodes CSATGLAGTGEQFF.

The chain carries TRBV6-5 and TRBJ2-1, with D possibly being TRBD1 (6 bases). Gene TRBJ2-7 matches the end of the DNA better, so the J call may be wrong. There are 14 residues in the CDR3. CDR1 and CDR2 from the germline V gene are MNHEY and SVGAGI. CDR3 region: CASSMTGAYNEQYF. The DNA of the CDR3 is TGTGCCAGCAGTATGACAGGAGCATACAATGAGCAGTACTTC.

V and J are TRBV5-1 and TRBJ2-3, with a weak D call TRBD1 (6 bases). The germline V and J ends were trimmed by 4 bases and 2 bases, with 17 bases remaining between them. Germline-derived CDR1 and CDR2 are SGHRS and YFSETQ. This CDR3 contains 16 residues. Written as DNA, the CDR3 is TGCGCCAGCAGCCAGAATACAGGGCCCCCCACAGATACGCAGTATTTT. Amino acids: CASSQNTGPPTDTQYF. The full variable domain, completed using reference TRBV5-1 and TRBJ2-3, is KAGVTQTPRYLIKTRGQQVTLSCSPISGHRSVSWYQQTPGQGLQFLFEYFSETQRNKGNFPGRFSGRQFSNSRSEMNVSTLELGDSALYLCASSQNTGPPTDTQYFGPGTRLTVL.

This clonotype was observed many times. The CDR3: CASSQDRTDTQYF. CDR3 coding DNA: TGCGCCAGCAGCCAAGACCGGACAGATACGCAGTATTTT. The J gene is TRBJ2-3, the V gene TRBV4-3, with no clear D. This CDR3 region has 13 residues. CDR1 is LGHNA, CDR2 YSLEER, per germline. V was trimmed by 0 bases and J by 3 bases, leaving 4 bases between them.

The V call is TRBV5-1, the J call TRBJ2-3; D perhaps matches TRBD1 (5 bases). The V gene lost 2 bases and the J gene lost 5 bases, with 12 bases spanning the gap. Germline lookup yields CDR1 SGHRS and CDR2 YFSETQ. The CDR3 is made up of 14 amino acids. This CDR3 reads CASSFLGAVDTQYF. The CDR3 DNA reads as TGCGCCAGCAGCTTTTTAGGGGCGGTAGATACGCAGTATTTT.

This clonotype was observed once. The chain links TRBV5-5 to TRBJ1-1; weak D call: TRBD1 (5 bases). The germline V and J ends were trimmed by 4 bases and 2 bases, with 12 bases remaining between them. This CDR3 comprises 14 residues. CDR1 SGHKS and CDR2 YYEKEE come from the germline V gene (reference sequence). This CDR3 is CASSQPGRNTEAFF. The CDR3 DNA follows: TGTGCCAGCAGCCAGCCGGGGCGAAACACTGAAGCTTTCTTT. The whole variable domain, filled in from reference TRBV5-5 and TRBJ1-1, reads DAGVTQSPTHLIKTRGQQVTLRCSPISGHKSVSWYQQVLGQGPQFIFQYYEKEERGRGNFPDRFSARQFPNYSSELNVNALLLGDSALYLCASSQPGRNTEAFFGQGTRLTVV.

The J gene is TRBJ2-1, the V gene TRBV6-5; 7 nucleotides agree with TRBD2. Germline V gives CDR1 MNHEY, CDR2 SVGAGI. This CDR3 region has 14 residues. Trimming at V came to 6 bases and at J to 13 bases, leaving 15 bases not matched to a gene. In DNA, the CDR3 is TGTGCCAGCAGAAACACCCAGGGAGGGGAGACCCAGTTCTTC. It codes for CASRNTQGGETQFF.

The chain uses TRBV3-1 and TRBJ2-7; 8 bases map to TRBD1. This CDR3 is built from 15 residues. Losses at the gene ends were 2 bases for V and 2 bases for J; bases not matched to a gene: 5. CDR1 and CDR2 from the germline V gene are LGHDT and YNNKEL (reference sequence). Here the CDR3 reads CASSQRQGPTYEQYF. In DNA, the CDR3 is TGTGCCAGCAGCCAACGACAGGGGCCGACCTACGAGCAGTACTTC.

This clonotype came up a few times. V gene TRBV9 combines with J gene TRBJ2-1, with 7 bases identical to TRBD2. The V and J ends lost 1 base and 8 bases, in that order; junction bases with no gene match: 6. Germline assignment: CDR1 SGDLS and CDR2 YYNGEE. The CDR3 consists of 14 residues. The CDR3 here is CASSVPGGGDEQFF. The CDR3 DNA reads as TGTGCCAGCAGCGTACCGGGGGGAGGGGATGAGCAGTTCTTC.

The chain joins TRBV15 to TRBJ1-1; D may be TRBD1 (5 bases). Trimming removed 2 bases from V and 1 base from J, with 11 bases in between. CDR1 and CDR2 (germline): LNHNV, YYDKDF (reference sequence). This CDR3 comprises 15 residues. The CDR3 coding sequence is TGTGCCACCAGCAGACCACCGGGGCAGAACACTGAAGCTTTCTTT. It is translated as CATSRPPGQNTEAFF.

The J gene is TRBJ2-3, the V gene TRBV9, with D uncertain. The germline V and J ends were trimmed by 2 bases and 1 base, with 8 bases remaining between them. The CDR3 has 14 residues. Germline V gene sequence: CDR1 SGDLS, CDR2 YYNGEE. For the CDR3, the DNA is TGTGCCAGCAGCGTCGAGAGTCGCACAGATACGCAGTATTTT. It specifies CASSVESRTDTQYF.